This T cell receptor beta chain was obtained from a study of blood T cell repertoires in COVID-19. Study summary: Whether acute or convalescent, the COVID-19 samples came from the United States, Italy and Spain. Sample material is recorded as cDNA or gDNA derived from T cells, B-cell-depleted T cells, or PBMCs.

V was shortened by 4 bases and J by 5 bases, with 13 bases between the two germline ends. CDR1 MNHNY and CDR2 SVGAGI come from the germline V gene (reference sequence). The CDR3 is 14 residues long. Those enrolled in Seattle joined during active infection and were followed longitudinally afterward. Original processing notes: Amplified reference gene primers provided the basis for estimating nucleated cell counts. Sequencing used immunoSEQ multiplex PCR; TCRdb keeps in-frame clones, though not all of them. V and J calls and clone size are as listed in that table; D and trimming were resolved from the DNA. The table includes hundreds of thousands of clones, around nine tenths detected once.

The source is a woman in her sixties or seventies with COVID-19, enrolled during active disease. The specimen sequenced was peripheral blood. The chain employs TRBV6-6 and TRBJ2-3; D may be TRBD1 (8 bases). The chain's CDR3 is CASSSYRGGDTQYF. The DNA of the CDR3 is TGTGCCAGCAGTTCCTACAGGGGGGGAGATACGCAGTATTTT.